This TCR beta chain was documented in a study of OX40 agonist ivuxolimab in advanced cancers. Study information: The study enrolled dose-escalation patients with hepatocellular carcinoma, melanoma, renal cell or head and neck cancer. Three patients responded partially, comprising one with hepatocellular carcinoma and two with cutaneous melanoma. Study findings and constraints: Expanded peripheral T cell antigen specificity was not determined.

As for this clone: Its antigen remains unknown.

The assay was immunoSEQ multiplex PCR, and TCRdb's table has in-frame clones only and misses some. This sample yields fewer than 80,000 clones, of which roughly 88% are seen a single time; 0.45% to 0.6% belongs to the top ten. This CDR3 spans 15 amino acids. Trimming left V 4 bases short and J 3 bases short, with 14 bases between. Germline V gene lookup returns CDR1 SGHNT and CDR2 YENEEA. Sequencing was performed on CD4+ or CD8+ T cells sorted from blood, taken in a trial of the OX40 agonist ivuxolimab. The receptor was derived from an adult with an advanced solid tumor such as melanoma, head and neck, liver or kidney cancer. The genes are TRBV11-3 and TRBJ2-3; D may be TRBD2 (6 bases). CDR3 DNA: TGTGCCAGCAGCTCCCGGGACTTCCTGACAGATACGCAGTATTTT. Translating gives CASSSRDFLTDTQYF. Supplemented by reference TRBV11-3 and TRBJ2-3, the full variable domain reads EAGVVQSPRYKIIEKKQPVAFWCNPISGHNTLYWYLQNLGQGPELLIRYENEEAVDDSQLPKDRFSAERLKGVDSTLKIQPAELGDSAVYLCASSSRDFLTDTQYFGPGTRLTVL.